This T cell receptor (beta chain) was documented in a study of CD8+ T cells in alopecia areata. Overall study context: For treated patients, severity scores reflected the percentage of scalp area affected. The study, taken as a whole, reports: Many expanded lesional clones remained in scalp and blood on tofacitinib.

Treatment indicated: oral pan-JAK inhibitor, 5-10 mg twice daily. Following RNA extraction, reverse transcription yielded cDNA that acted as the sequencing template. Using immunoSEQ multiplex PCR, the repertoire was profiled, and TCRdb retains in-frame clones only, with some absent. The sample records roughly 200,000 clones, roughly 53% being singletons. Comments on this clone: What it binds is not known.

This CDR3 contains 15 residues. V lost 4 bases and J lost 5, with 17 bases in between. Germline V CDR1 and CDR2: SEHNR, FQNEAQ (reference sequence). The source was CD8+ T cells sorted from blood, collected at week 24, from a patient treated with tofacitinib. The rearrangement joins TRBV7-9 to TRBJ1-1, with TRBD1 as a possible D gene (5 bases). The TCR originated in a human donor with alopecia areata. The CDR3 loop is CASSSPTGGGTEAFF. CDR3 coding DNA: TGTGCCAGCAGCTCGCCAACAGGTGGAGGTACTGAAGCTTTCTTT.